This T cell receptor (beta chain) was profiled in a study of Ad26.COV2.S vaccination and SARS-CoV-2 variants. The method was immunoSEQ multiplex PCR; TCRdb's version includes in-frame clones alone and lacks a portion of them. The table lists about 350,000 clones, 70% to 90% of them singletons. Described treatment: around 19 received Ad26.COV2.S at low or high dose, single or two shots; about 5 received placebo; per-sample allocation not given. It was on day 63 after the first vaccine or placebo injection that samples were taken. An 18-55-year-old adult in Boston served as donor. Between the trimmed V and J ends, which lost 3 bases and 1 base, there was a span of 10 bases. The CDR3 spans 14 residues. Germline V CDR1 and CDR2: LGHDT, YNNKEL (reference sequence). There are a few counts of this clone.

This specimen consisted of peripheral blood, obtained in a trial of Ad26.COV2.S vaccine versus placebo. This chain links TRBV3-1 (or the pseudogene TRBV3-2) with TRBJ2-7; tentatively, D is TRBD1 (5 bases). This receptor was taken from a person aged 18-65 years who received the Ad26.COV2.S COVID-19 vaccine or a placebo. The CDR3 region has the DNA TGTGCCAGCAGCCAGGGGCGGTATTCCTACGAGCAGTACTTC. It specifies CASSQGRYSYEQYF.